This T cell receptor beta chain was sequenced in a study of blood T cell repertoires in COVID-19. Original methodology: The assay estimated nucleated cells by amplifying reference gene primers. Libraries were prepared by immunoSEQ multiplex PCR; TCRdb keeps only in-frame clonotypes and omits some of them. V, J and clone size derive from that table, while D and trimming were established from the DNA sequence. The repertoire holds 150,000 or so clones, with over 70% as singletons. This study enrolled people aged about 18 to 95 from about two dozen US geographic areas. The sequencing sample was made of PBMCs or T cells enriched from blood (not recorded which). The receptor comes from a man aged 50 or older who had recovered from COVID-19.

The DNA for the CDR3 is TGTGCCAGCAGCTTTACCAGGAACACTGAAGCTTTCTTT. It specifies CASSFTRNTEAFF. This chain links TRBV5-8 with TRBJ1-1; D remains unclear. CDR1 is SGHTS, CDR2 YDEGEE, per germline. V lost 2 bases, J lost 1 base, and 6 bases lay in between. The CDR3 runs to 13 residues.